The rows below give T cell receptor beta chains drawn from one sample of a study of OX40 agonist ivuxolimab in advanced cancers. Some clones are missing from TCRdb's copy, which holds only in-frame ones; the method was immunoSEQ multiplex PCR. In the table there are about 69,000 clones, around 90% of which are singletons. Material: CD4+ or CD8+ T cells sorted from blood, obtained in a trial of the OX40 agonist ivuxolimab. The receptors derive from an adult with an advanced solid tumor such as melanoma, head and neck, liver or kidney cancer. The CDR3 runs from the conserved cysteine through the conserved F or W. The D gene is left open where the match is weak. The listing skips clone size in some rows; elsewhere it reads once, few, many or a size class.

j_gene	d_gene	v_gene	abundance	CDR3aa	CDR3nt
TRBJ2-7	-	TRBV15	-	CATSRVGYEQYF	TGTGCCACCAGCAGAGTAGGGTACGAGCAGTACTTC
TRBJ2-1	-	TRBV2	-	CAKEGSRNEQFF	TGTGCCAAAGAGGGGAGTAGGAATGAGCAGTTCTTC
TRBJ1-4	-	TRBV6-5	-	CASSPQGGGEKLFF	TGTGCCAGCAGTCCACAGGGCGGCGGTGAAAAACTGTTTTTT
TRBJ1-1	TRBD1	TRBV27	-	CASSSQGADTEAFF	TGTGCCAGCAGTTCCCAGGGGGCGGACACTGAAGCTTTCTTT
TRBJ1-2	TRBD1	TRBV7-2	-	CASSLGQGLPSNYGYTF	TGTGCCAGCAGCTTAGGACAGGGTTTGCCTTCTAACTATGGCTACACCTTC
TRBJ2-7	-	TRBV11-2	-	CASSSLTDEQYF	TGTGCCAGCAGTTCGCTCACAGACGAGCAGTACTTC
TRBJ1-1	-	TRBV19	-	CASTLGRNTEAFF	TGTGCCAGTACCCTGGGTCGGAACACTGAAGCTTTCTTT
TRBJ1-2	-	TRBV9	few	CASSVAGAHYGYTF	TGTGCCAGCAGCGTAGCAGGTGCCCACTATGGCTACACCTTC
TRBJ1-1	-	TRBV19	-	CASSTQGSGEAFF	TGTGCCAGTAGCACTCAGGGTTCCGGTGAAGCTTTCTTT
TRBJ1-2	-	TRBV5-6	-	CASSGEWGAQGYTF	TGTGCCAGCAGCGGGGAGTGGGGGGCGCAAGGCTACACCTTC
TRBJ2-7	TRBD1	TRBV4-3	few	CASSQWQGAAAYEQYF	TGCGCCAGCAGCCAGTGGCAGGGGGCAGCGGCCTACGAGCAGTACTTC
TRBJ2-7	TRBD2	TRBV5-4	-	CASSLGRTGLTSYEQYF	TGTGCCAGCAGCTTGGGCCGAACGGGACTAACATCCTACGAGCAGTACTTC
TRBJ2-2	-	TRBV7-6	-	CASRYDSSTSNTGELFF	TGTGCCAGCAGGTACGACAGCTCAACATCCAACACCGGGGAGCTGTTTTTT
TRBJ1-2	-	TRBV19	-	CASSFILYGYTF	TGTGCCAGTAGTTTTATTTTATATGGCTACACCTTC
TRBJ1-4	TRBD1	TRBV7-2	-	CASSSGQGARLTNEKLFF	TGTGCCAGCAGCTCCGGACAGGGGGCGAGGCTTACTAATGAAAAACTGTTTTTT
TRBJ2-3	TRBD1	TRBV7-6	-	CASSFPKGQAPTDTQYF	TGTGCCAGCAGCTTCCCAAAGGGACAGGCTCCAACAGATACGCAGTATTTT
TRBJ2-6	-	TRBV4-2	-	CASSQEMAGSSSGANVLTF	TGTGCCAGCAGCCAAGAGATGGCGGGATCGAGCTCTGGGGCCAACGTCCTGACTTTC
TRBJ2-1	-	TRBV28	once	CASSSIFGTVISSYNEQFF	TGTGCCAGCAGTTCAATCTTCGGAACAGTAATAAGCTCCTACAATGAGCAGTTCTTC
TRBJ2-7	TRBD2	TRBV7-2	-	CASSSLAGGYEQYF	TGTGCCAGCAGCTCTCTAGCGGGGGGTTACGAGCAGTACTTC
TRBJ2-3	TRBD2	TRBV27	-	CASRSLAGGTDTQYF	TGTGCCAGCAGATCACTAGCGGGAGGCACAGATACGCAGTATTTT
TRBJ1-2	-	TRBV5-1	-	CASSLPRTEPNYGYTF	TGCGCCAGCAGCTTGCCCCGGACGGAACCTAACTATGGCTACACCTTC
TRBJ1-1	-	TRBV7-2	-	CASSLGSEAFF	TGTGCCAGCAGCTTAGGTAGCGAAGCTTTCTTT
TRBJ1-1	-	TRBV2	-	CASAGSWNTEAFF	TGTGCCAGCGCAGGGAGCTGGAACACTGAAGCTTTCTTT
TRBJ2-6	-	TRBV27	-	CASSLSPAISTSGANVLTF	TGTGCCAGCAGTTTATCACCAGCCATTTCTACCTCTGGGGCCAACGTCCTGACTTTC
TRBJ2-2	-	TRBV7-7	once	CASSLVGQFAGELFF	TGTGCTAGCAGCTTAGTCGGACAGTTCGCCGGGGAGCTGTTTTTT
TRBJ2-7	TRBD2	TRBV4-1	-	CASSPREGSPYEQYF	TGCGCCAGCAGCCCCCGGGAGGGGAGCCCTTACGAGCAGTACTTC
TRBJ1-2	-	TRBV13	-	CASSPEGGSVYGYTF	TGTGCCAGCAGCCCGGAGGGGGGTTCGGTCTATGGCTACACCTTC
TRBJ2-1	-	TRBV5-1	-	CASSLWGTDYNEQFF	TGCGCCAGCAGCTTATGGGGGACGGACTACAATGAGCAGTTCTTC
TRBJ2-7	TRBD1	TRBV7-2	-	CASSLLQGASYEQYF	TGTGCCAGCAGCTTATTGCAGGGGGCATCCTACGAGCAGTACTTC
TRBJ2-2	-	TRBV19	-	CASSKNRGNTGELFF	TGTGCCAGTAGTAAGAACAGAGGTAACACCGGGGAGCTGTTTTTT
TRBJ1-4	-	TRBV7-8	once	CASSLPATPSSEEKLFF	TGTGCCAGCAGCTTACCAGCTACCCCGTCGAGTGAGGAAAAACTGTTTTTT
TRBJ1-3	-	TRBV10-3	-	CAITGSGTVASGNTIYF	TGTGCCATCACTGGCTCCGGGACGGTCGCCTCTGGAAACACCATATATTTT
TRBJ1-2	-	TRBV4-2	-	CASSPNSGSGYGYTF	TGTGCCAGCAGCCCCAACTCAGGGTCGGGCTATGGCTACACCTTC
TRBJ1-2	-	TRBV30	-	CAWSLGYGYTF	TGTGCCTGGAGTTTGGGGTATGGCTACACCTTC
TRBJ2-1	TRBD2	TRBV4-2	-	CASSQGGTPWAGEYNEQFF	TGTGCCAGCAGCCAAGGGGGGACCCCTTGGGCGGGAGAGTACAATGAGCAGTTCTTC
TRBJ2-1	-	TRBV5-4	-	CASSLEGFYNEQFF	TGTGCCAGCAGCTTGGAGGGTTTTTACAATGAGCAGTTCTTC
TRBJ1-5	-	TRBV5-4	-	CASSLKGSNQPQHF	TGTGCCAGCAGCTTAAAGGGTAGCAATCAGCCCCAGCATTTT
TRBJ2-3	-	TRBV14	-	CASSQPSQYTDTQYF	TGTGCCAGCAGCCAACCTTCACAATACACAGATACGCAGTATTTT
TRBJ1-1	-	TRBV11-2	-	CASSLARGMNTEAFF	TGTGCCAGCAGCTTAGCGAGGGGGATGAACACTGAAGCTTTCTTT
TRBJ2-4	-	TRBV11-2	-	CASSLAPGAKNIQYF	TGTGCCAGCAGCTTAGCCCCCGGGGCCAAAAACATTCAGTACTTC
TRBJ2-7	-	TRBV15	-	CATSRDPLADEQYF	TGTGCCACCAGCAGAGATCCCCTAGCAGACGAGCAGTACTTC
TRBJ2-7	TRBD2	TRBV4-3	-	CASSQDYLAGGYEQYF	TGCGCCAGCAGCCAAGATTATCTAGCGGGAGGTTACGAGCAGTACTTC
TRBJ1-3	-	TRBV4-1	-	CASSQGASSGNTIYF	TGCGCCAGCAGCCAAGGGGCATCCTCTGGAAACACCATATATTTT
TRBJ2-7	TRBD1	TRBV10-3	-	CAISEGTGGPYEQYF	TGTGCCATCAGTGAGGGGACAGGGGGCCCATACGAGCAGTACTTC
TRBJ2-7	TRBD2	TRBV5-1	few	CASSSVAGGPEQYF	TGCGCCAGCAGCTCGGTAGCGGGAGGGCCCGAGCAGTACTTC
TRBJ2-1	-	TRBV7-9	-	CASSLVVAVEQFF	TGTGCCAGCAGCTTAGTTGTGGCGGTTGAGCAGTTCTTC
TRBJ1-1	-	TRBV6-1	-	CASSFRDGNTEAFF	TGTGCCAGCAGTTTCCGGGACGGCAACACTGAAGCTTTCTTT
TRBJ2-7	-	TRBV5-1	-	CASSLSGDGYEQYF	TGCGCCAGCAGCTTGTCGGGGGACGGCTACGAGCAGTACTTC
TRBJ1-1	TRBD1	TRBV9	-	CASSGQGISGFNTEAFF	TGTGCCAGCAGCGGACAGGGAATTTCGGGTTTTAACACTGAAGCTTTCTTT
TRBJ1-2	TRBD1	TRBV5-4	-	CASSGQGALGYTF	TGTGCCAGCAGCGGGCAGGGGGCGCTTGGCTACACCTTC
TRBJ2-1	-	TRBV11-1	-	CASSLANEQFF	TGTGCCAGCAGCTTAGCCAATGAGCAGTTCTTC
TRBJ2-3	TRBD2	TRBV9	-	CASSPYSGGTTDTQYF	TGTGCCAGCAGCCCGTACAGCGGGGGGACCACAGATACGCAGTATTTT
TRBJ2-1	-	TRBV7-9	-	CASSSSRDSVFF	TGTGCCAGCAGCTCGAGCCGGGATAGCGTGTTCTTC
TRBJ1-2	TRBD1	TRBV2	-	CASSETLTGDYGYTF	TGTGCCAGCAGTGAAACCCTGACAGGGGACTATGGCTACACCTTC
TRBJ1-4	-	TRBV14	-	CASSQDPQGWEKLFF	TGTGCCAGCAGCCAAGATCCGCAGGGTTGGGAAAAACTGTTTTTT